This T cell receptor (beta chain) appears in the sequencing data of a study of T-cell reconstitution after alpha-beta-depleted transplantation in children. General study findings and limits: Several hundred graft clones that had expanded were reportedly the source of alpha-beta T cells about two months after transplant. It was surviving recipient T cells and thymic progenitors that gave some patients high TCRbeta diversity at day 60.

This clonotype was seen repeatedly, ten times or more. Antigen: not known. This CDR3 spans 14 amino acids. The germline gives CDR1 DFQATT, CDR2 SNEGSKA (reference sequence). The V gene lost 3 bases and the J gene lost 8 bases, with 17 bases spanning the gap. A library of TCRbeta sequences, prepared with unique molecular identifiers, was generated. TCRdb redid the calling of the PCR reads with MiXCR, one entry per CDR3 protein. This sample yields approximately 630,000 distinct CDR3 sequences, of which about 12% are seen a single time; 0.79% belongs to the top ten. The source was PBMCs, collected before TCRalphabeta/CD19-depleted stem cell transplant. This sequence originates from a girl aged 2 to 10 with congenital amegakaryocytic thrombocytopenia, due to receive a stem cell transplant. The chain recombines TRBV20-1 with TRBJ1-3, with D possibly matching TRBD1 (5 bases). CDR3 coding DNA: TGCAGTGCTAGCGAGGCAGGGATAGGAGACACCATATATTTT. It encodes CSASEAGIGDTIYF.